This T cell receptor (beta chain) was identified in a study of T-cell reconstitution after alpha-beta-depleted transplantation in children. Preparation of the TCRbeta library involved a method that used unique molecular identifiers. TCRdb recomputed calls from the PCR reads with MiXCR, one row per CDR3 protein. The sample yields 200,000 to 250,000 distinct CDR3 sequences, under 9.5% seen once. With 1 base removed from V and 0 bases from J, the gap between germline ends came to 10 bases. The CDR3 contains 14 residues. Looked up from germline, CDR1 is DFQATT and CDR2 is SNEGSKA (reference sequence). This clonotype was seen repeatedly, ten times or more.

This receptor was obtained from a human donor who donated a stem cell graft to a child with acute lymphoblastic leukemia. This chain connects TRBV20-1 to TRBJ2-7; a possible D gene is TRBD1 (5 bases). The sequencing used PBMCs from the stem cell graft donor, collected from the stem cell graft. CDR3 protein: CSARVSGLSYEQYF. The DNA for the CDR3 is TGCAGTGCTAGAGTATCAGGGCTCTCCTACGAGCAGTACTTC.